This T cell receptor (beta chain) was observed in a study of monozygotic twins with inflammatory bowel disease. With eight separate reactions per sample, the authors made cDNA. Each CDR3 protein gets one entry in TCRdb, which reprocessed the 5' RACE reads and gives no DNA. The listing records approximately 140,000 distinct CDR3 sequences. The CDR3 covers 13 residues. Germline assignment: CDR1 LGHDT and CDR2 YNNKEL (reference sequence). About this clonotype: The antigen is unknown.

General study findings and limits: No single strong signal or clonotype associated with IBD was supported.

Collection of an approximately 2.3 ml blood sample took place per donor. The clonotype comes from a human donor with ulcerative colitis or Crohn's disease, or a healthy co-twin of an affected twin (not recorded which). The chain links TRBV3-1 to TRBJ1-2; the D call from TCRdb, TRBD1, cannot be confirmed without DNA. Sequences were obtained from blood. CDR3 loop: CASSQDTLDRRIF.